The 27 T cell receptor beta chains below come from one sample, sequenced in a study of human T cells and chemical hapten exposure. In TCRdb, the RACE reads were re-called with MiXCR into one record per CDR3 protein. Of about 340,000 distinct CDR3 sequences listed, roughly 6.9% are singletons. Sample time point: patch test 1, 2 weeks after DPC sensitization. The treatment denotes: therapeutic diphenylcyclopropenone sensitization with weekly scalp DPC. Sequenced here: whole blood, sampled in connection with sensitization to the hapten diphenylcyclopropenone (DPC). Source of these receptors: a woman aged 18-35 years with alopecia areata. Some clones in this sample may be carry-over from other donors' samples.

The sample holds a few counts of this clonotype. This rearrangement joins TRBV20-1 to TRBJ2-2; 8 bases align to TRBD1. The V gene's germline CDR1 is DFQATT and CDR2 SNEGSKA (reference sequence). The V segment lost 0 bases and the J segment 5 bases; nucleotides outside the gene matches: 8. CDR3 length: 16 residues. The CDR3, as DNA: TGCAGTGCTAGAGACCGCACCCGGACAGGGACCGGGGAGCTGTTTTTT. This encodes CSARDRTRTGTGELFF.

The rearrangement links TRBV6-1 to TRBJ2-7, with unresolved D. V lost 0 bases, J lost 5 bases, and 8 bases lay in between. Germline assignment: CDR1 MNHNS and CDR2 SASEGT. There are 13 residues in the CDR3. The chain's CDR3 is CASSEAGMDEQYF. CDR3 DNA sequence: TGTGCCAGCAGTGAAGCAGGGATGGACGAGCAGTACTTC.

This clonotype appeared many times. The chain carries TRBV2 and TRBJ1-5; D is possibly TRBD1 (6 bases). Germline V gene data show CDR1 as SNHLY and CDR2 as FYNNEI. The CDR3 is made up of 14 amino acids. Between the trimmed V and J ends, which lost 6 bases and 4 bases, there was a span of 13 bases. Here the CDR3 reads CASSLLTGNQPQHF. The CDR3, as DNA: TGTGCCAGCAGCCTTCTCACAGGGAATCAGCCCCAGCATTTT.

This clonotype was found many times. The chain employs TRBV11-1 and TRBJ1-1; D remains ambiguous. There are 14 residues in the CDR3. Trimming took off 1 base at V and 7 bases at J, with 13 bases between the two ends. CDR1 is SGHAT, CDR2 FQDESV, per germline (reference sequence). DNA of the CDR3: TGTGCCAGCAGCTTAGTTACGGGCCATGGTGAAGCTTTCTTT. This gives the protein CASSLVTGHGEAFF.

This clonotype was detected ten times or more. For the CDR3, the DNA is TGTGCCATCGGAGTGGAATCAGATACGCAGTATTTT. Its protein is CAIGVESDTQYF. The V gene is TRBV10-3, the J gene TRBJ2-3; no reliable D call. V lost 8 bases to trimming and J lost 4 bases, with 10 bases between them. Germline CDR1 reads ENHRY; CDR2 reads SYGVKD. CDR3 length: 12 residues.

The sample holds a few counts of this clonotype. The chain carries TRBV14 and TRBJ1-2; TRBD1 matches 8 bases. The CDR3 contains 14 residues. CDR1 is SGHDN and CDR2 is FVKESK in the germline V gene. V lost 4 bases and J lost 6; bases outside the gene matches: 7. In DNA form, the CDR3 reads TGTGCCAGCAGCCTAGACAGGGGCGCACATGGCTACACCTTC. The encoded protein is CASSLDRGAHGYTF.

This clonotype has more than one count but fewer than ten. V is TRBV5-5 and J is TRBJ1-6; a possible D gene is TRBD1 (6 bases). Germline values: CDR1 SGHKS, CDR2 YYEKEE (reference sequence). The germline V and J ends were trimmed by 3 bases and 8 bases, with 12 bases remaining between them. The CDR3 contains 14 residues. CDR3 sequence: CASSWGALDSPLHF. The CDR3 region has the DNA TGTGCCAGCAGCTGGGGGGCCCTAGATTCACCCCTCCACTTT.

Concerning this clonotype itself: Since a much larger clone is just one base distant, this may be a read error. V is TRBV6-5 and J is TRBJ2-2; 9 nucleotides agree with TRBD2. The CDR3 has 21 residues. CDR1 MNHEY and CDR2 SVGAGI come from the germline V gene. V dropped 2 bases and J dropped 0; count of bases not matched to a gene: 16. This CDR3 is CASSYKRLSASGASNTGELFF. DNA of the CDR3: TGTGCCAGCAGTTACAAACGTTTATCGGCTAGCGGGGCCTCGAACACCGGGGAGCTGTTTTTT.

This clonotype was seen repeatedly, ten times or more. The V call is TRBV6-1, the J call TRBJ1-6; D is undetermined. Per germline, CDR1 MNHNS and CDR2 SASEGT. Trimming removed 10 bases from V and 8 bases from J, with 30 bases in between. CDR3 size: 18 residues. The CDR3 DNA sequence: TGTGCCAACTTACCGGGATTGTTGGGTTTCTTCGCGGATTCACCCCTCCACTTT. Its protein is CANLPGLLGFFADSPLHF.

The rearrangement links TRBV10-3 to TRBJ2-5, with D perhaps matching TRBD2 (6 bases). The V end lost 3 bases, the J end lost 9 bases, and 8 bases lay between the germline ends. The CDR3 has 11 amino acids. Germline loops: CDR1 ENHRY, CDR2 SYGVKD. CDR3 sequence: CAISETGAQYF. As DNA, the CDR3 is TGTGCCATCAGTGAAACGGGGGCCCAGTACTTC.

The chain combines TRBV12-3 or TRBV12-4 with TRBJ2-3, with no clear D. Trimming pared 5 bases from V and 5 bases from J, leaving 14 bases between. The CDR3 is 14 amino acids. The CDR3 is CASSLDTHRDTQYF. DNA for the CDR3: TGTGCCAGCAGTCTCGATACCCACAGAGATACGCAGTATTTT.

The V and J genes are TRBV12-3 or TRBV12-4 and TRBJ1-4, with TRBD1 as a possible D gene (5 bases). The CDR3 is made up of 18 amino acids. Between the trimmed V and J ends, which lost 3 bases and 0 bases, there was a span of 17 bases. As DNA, the CDR3 is TGTGCCAGCAGTTTTACATTCCCGGACACTGCAACTAATGAAAAACTGTTTTTT. This codes for CASSFTFPDTATNEKLFF.

A few counts support this clonotype. V usage is TRBV28 and J usage is TRBJ1-1, with D unclear. Between the trimmed V and J ends, which lost 6 bases and 5 bases, there was a span of 7 bases. The CDR3 has 11 amino acids. Germline CDR1 and CDR2: MDHEN and SYDVKM. CDR3 protein: CASRVTTEAFF. CDR3 DNA: TGTGCCAGCAGGGTAACTACTGAAGCTTTCTTT. The full variable domain, rest sourced from reference TRBV28 and TRBJ1-1, is DVKVTQSSRYLVKRTGEKVFLECVQDMDHENMFWYRQDPGLGLRLIYFSYDVKMKEKGDIPEGYSVSREKKERFSLILESASTNQTSMYLCASRVTTEAFFGQGTRLTVV.

CDR3 DNA sequence: TGTGCCAGCAGCCCCACCCTTGGGGGTACCCAGTACTTC. Residues: CASSPTLGGTQYF. The V call is TRBV7-2, the J call TRBJ2-5, with D possibly being TRBD1 or TRBD2 (5 bases each). The length of the CDR3 is 13 residues. With 5 bases removed from V and 8 bases from J, the gap between germline ends came to 15 bases. Germline loops: CDR1 SGHTA, CDR2 FQGNSA.

This clonotype was counted at least ten times. This rearrangement joins TRBV4-3 to TRBJ1-4, with 9 bases lining up with TRBD1. V lost 1 base to trimming and J lost 8 bases; unmatched junction nucleotides: 8. Germline lookup yields CDR1 LGHNA and CDR2 YSLEER. The CDR3 extends over 16 amino acids. CDR3 region: CASSQGQGTGSEKLFF. CDR3 sequence (DNA): TGCGCCAGCAGCCAAGGCCAAGGGACAGGGTCCGAAAAACTGTTTTTT.

This clonotype was observed once. The CDR3 DNA reads as TGTGCCAGCAGTTACGAGTCCTCTTGGTGGGTTTCACCCCTCCACTTT. It translates to CASSYESSWWVSPLHF. V gene TRBV6-2 or TRBV6-3 combines with J gene TRBJ1-6; D not resolved. The germline gives CDR1 MNHEY, CDR2 SVGEGT. Trimming stripped 2 bases from V and 9 bases from J, with 17 bases between. The CDR3 has 16 residues.

This clonotype turned up a few times. The chain recombines TRBV2 with TRBJ1-4; 7 positions match TRBD1. The CDR3 spans 12 residues. CDR1 and CDR2 from the germline V gene are SNHLY and FYNNEI. V shed 5 bases and J 8 bases; nucleotides not matched to a gene: 2. For the CDR3, the DNA is TGTGCCAGCAGTTGGGACAGCGAAAAACTGTTTTTT. Translating it yields CASSWDSEKLFF. Full variable domain (outside the CDR3, taken from reference TRBV2 and TRBJ1-4): EPEVTQTPSHQVTQMGQEVILRCVPISNHLYFYWYRQILGQKVEFLVSFYNNEISEKSEIFDDQFSVERPDGSNFTLKIRSTKLEDSAMYFCASSWDSEKLFFGSGTQLSVL.

This clonotype was seen only a few times. CDR3: CASSPISGTSGFSTDTQYF. The CDR3, as DNA: TGCGCCAGCAGTCCTATATCTGGGACTAGCGGGTTTAGCACAGATACGCAGTATTTT. J is TRBJ2-3 and V is TRBV23-1; TRBD2 agrees at 12 bases. TRBV23-1 has ORF status, its function being uncertain. This CDR3 is built from 19 residues. The junction had 11 bases not matched to a gene; V was cut back by 4 bases and J by 0 bases.

The chain is built from TRBV21-1 and TRBJ1-5; the table's D gene call, TRBD1, was not cross checked with the DNA. TRBV21-1 constitutes a pseudogene. The CDR3 sequence is 18 residues long. The CDR3 loop is CASSKAKGQGARDQPQHF. CDR3 in DNA: TGTGCCAGCAGCAAAGCTAAGGGACAGGGGGCCCGAGATCAGCCCCAGCATTTT.

V gene TRBV7-2 combines with J gene TRBJ2-7; D remains unclear. The germline CDR1 and CDR2 sequences are SGHTA and FQGNSA. Trimming left V 4 bases short and J 3 bases short, with 10 bases between. This CDR3 has 13 residues. The chain's CDR3 is CASSSNQLYEQYF. The CDR3 DNA reads TGTGCCAGCAGCTCCAATCAACTCTACGAGCAGTACTTC.

Many counts were recorded for this clonotype. The chain uses TRBV2 and TRBJ2-5; the D is unclear. The germline gives CDR1 SNHLY, CDR2 FYNNEI. V lost 3 bases and J 3 bases, leaving 14 bases between the germline ends. This CDR3 is 15 amino acids long. CDR3 nucleotide sequence: TGTGCCAGCAGTGAGAACCTCTCCAAAAAAGAGACCCAGTACTTC. This translates into CASSENLSKKETQYF.

The chain has TRBV5-1 and TRBJ1-6; no reliable D call. The CDR3 is made up of 14 amino acids. V lost 0 bases and J lost 5, with 6 bases in between. Germline V lookup: CDR1 SGHRS, CDR2 YFSETQ. CDR3 in amino acids: CASSLEVNNSPLHF. The CDR3 DNA follows: TGCGCCAGCAGCTTGGAAGTCAATAATTCACCCCTCCACTTT.

The rearrangement links TRBV6-5 to TRBJ1-6, with 8 bases fitting TRBD1. J gave up 8 bases and V 0 bases, and 6 bases lay outside the gene matches. Germline CDR1 and CDR2: MNHEY and SVGAGI. The CDR3 contains 16 residues. CDR3 loop: CASSYSNRGGHSPLHF. As DNA, the CDR3 is TGTGCCAGCAGTTACTCGAACAGGGGGGGCCATTCACCCCTCCACTTT.

This clonotype appeared a few times. The V gene is TRBV4-3, the J gene TRBJ2-7, with D possibly matching TRBD2 (5 bases). V was clipped by 1 base and J by 0 bases, with 10 bases between them. The CDR3 is 15 residues long. Germline lookup yields CDR1 LGHNA and CDR2 YSLEER. This CDR3 is CASSQVYGVSYEQYF. DNA of the CDR3: TGCGCCAGCAGCCAAGTCTACGGGGTCTCCTACGAGCAGTACTTC.

This clonotype has ten or more counts. The chain uses TRBV2 and TRBJ2-4; TRBD2 is a possible D gene (5 bases). Trimming cost V 4 bases and J 8 bases, with 12 bases left between them. Germline V gene sequence: CDR1 SNHLY, CDR2 FYNNEI. CDR3 length: 13 amino acids. CDR3 protein: CASSVRGMDIQYF. In DNA form, the CDR3 reads TGTGCCAGCAGTGTTCGAGGGATGGACATTCAGTACTTC.

The genes are TRBV7-9 and TRBJ1-4; 11 bases are shared with TRBD1. CDR1 is SEHNR, CDR2 FQNEAQ, per germline (reference sequence). The CDR3 spans 15 residues. V lost 3 bases and J lost 5; bases outside the gene matches: 2. The CDR3 sequence is CASSFGQGANEKLFF. For the CDR3, the DNA is TGTGCCAGCAGCTTTGGACAGGGGGCGAATGAAAAACTGTTTTTT. Filled out from reference TRBV7-9 and TRBJ1-4, the complete variable domain reads DTGVSQNPRHKITKRGQNVTFRCDPISEHNRLYWYRQTLGQGPEFLTYFQNEAQLEKSRLLSDRFSAERPKGSFSTLEIQRTEQGDSAMYLCASSFGQGANEKLFFGSGTQLSVL.

On this clonotype itself: Possible read error: a much larger clone is one base away. The chain carries TRBV20-1 and TRBJ1-4, with 7 bases fitting TRBD1. This CDR3 comprises 11 residues. Germline V gene data show CDR1 as DFQATT and CDR2 as SNEGSKA (reference sequence). The CDR3 DNA follows: TGCAGTGCTAGACCCTGGGACAGACTGGTTTTT. Its translation is CSARPWDRLVF.